The following is a T cell receptor beta chain sequence with its context. Its antigen is currently unknown. The data derive from a study of shared clonotypes between healthy human individuals. Study as a whole: Aged 18 to 49, the donors were a couple of women and three men. Overall study results and limits: Researchers found naive subsets generally carried larger estimated richness than memory subsets.

It was CD45RO-negative cells, positively selected for CCR7, that made up naive CD8 cells, with terminally differentiated effector memory CD45RA+ cells excluded. Template for every sorted-subset replicate PCR totaled 200 to 250 ng DNA, about 30,000 T cell genomes. Study processing details: From ImmunoSEQ came sequences covering only the junction and carrying no quality scores, so filtering differed. Measured with immunoSEQ multiplex PCR; TCRdb has only the in-frame clones, and not every one. V, J and clone size are those of that table, while D and trimming were read from the DNA. The table has millions of clones, approximately 94% seen once. V was shortened by 1 base and J by 2 bases, with 3 bases between the two germline ends. Germline values: CDR1 LGHNT, CDR2 FRNRAP. CDR3 size: 12 residues.

This chain links TRBV12-5 with TRBJ2-7; D call uncertain. The source of this sequence is a man younger than 35 in good health. The sequencing sample was made of naive CD8+ T cells sorted from blood. CDR3 residues: CASGLEPYEQYF. In nucleotides, the CDR3 is TGTGCTAGTGGTTTGGAGCCCTACGAGCAGTACTTC.